Included here is one T cell receptor (beta chain) sequence, with context. The sample belongs to a study of post-analysis software for immune sequencing data. Study at large: Recorded disease courses covered relapsing-remitting, secondary progressive and progressive-relapsing multiple sclerosis. Some patients had no subtype annotation.

The TCR beta cDNA libraries contained unique molecular identifiers. When 1 to 10 million T cells were used, they gave roughly 500,000 cDNA molecules. TCRdb processed the PCR reads anew with MiXCR; each CDR3 protein has one entry. The data show about 770,000 distinct CDR3 sequences, around 42% seen once. The TCR was taken from a girl under 18 with multiple sclerosis. The sample consisted of blood.

The CDR3 region is CASSLGWGPGRGLFF. CDR3 DNA sequence: TGTGCCAGCAGTTTGGGGTGGGGGCCGGGCAGGGGACTGTTTTTT. The V call is TRBV28, the J call TRBJ1-4, with D possibly TRBD1 on 6 matching bases. The CDR3 has 15 residues. CDR1 is MDHEN, CDR2 SYDVKM, per germline. Trimming left V 3 bases short and J 13 bases short, with 21 bases between.